This record concerns one T cell receptor (beta chain) sequence. Antigen unknown. The sample comes from a study of cytomegalovirus exposure and HLA in healthy donors. Study-wide results and limits: Investigators reported 150 to 200 TCR beta chains as tied to cytomegalovirus. Researchers left out some V segments, among them TRBV6-2 and TRBV6-3, as indistinguishable. Reportedly, a later analysis found an Asian-associated ancestry cluster had fewer N-insertions than the roughly 700-donor mean.

The primer mix had 60 Vbeta and 13 Jbeta primers. TCRdb keeps only in-frame clones here, not all; method: immunoSEQ multiplex PCR. The table includes roughly 120,000 clones, approximately 80% detected once. Germline-derived CDR1 and CDR2 are SGHVS and FQNEAQ. CDR3 size: 16 residues. V lost 5 bases, J lost 3 bases, and 8 bases stayed unmatched. This clonotype was obtained from a middle-aged man in good health and CMV-seronegative. This chain uses TRBV7-8 with TRBJ2-1; 9 nucleotides line up with TRBD2. Material for sequencing was PBMCs. Written as DNA, the CDR3 is TGTGCCAGCAGCCCCCTTAGCGGGGGTTTCTACAATGAGCAGTTCTTC. Translation gives CASSPLSGGFYNEQFF.